The table lists the clone carrying this TCR beta chain with a few counts. The antigen remains unidentified. This CDR3 contains 14 residues. Per the germline V gene, CDR1 is MGHDK and CDR2 is SYGVNS. The germline V and J ends were trimmed by 10 bases and 0 bases, with 13 bases remaining between them. This sample stems from a study of response to subunit inactivated influenza vaccine. Study results and caveats: Few additional T cells are recruited per seasonal influenza vaccination, authors suggested.

A single record per CDR3 protein comes from TCRdb applying MiXCR to the RT-PCR reads. The sample contains around 480,000 distinct CDR3 sequences, 15% to 20% of which appear only once. This clonotype was obtained from a man between 50 and 69 years old who received an inactivated influenza vaccine. This specimen was CD4+ T cells sorted from PBMCs, taken roughly 24 months after vaccination. The V call is TRBV25-1, the J call TRBJ2-4; tentatively, D is TRBD1 (6 bases). This CDR3 reads CATADSLAKNIQYF. The CDR3 coding sequence is TGTGCCACCGCGGACAGCCTAGCCAAAAACATTCAGTACTTC.